A selection of T cell receptor beta chains follows, all from one sample in a study of T-cell memory formation after mild COVID-19. TCRdb processed the 5' RACE reads anew with MiXCR; each CDR3 protein has one entry. Found here are approximately 240,000 distinct CDR3 sequences, 16% of them singletons; the top ten hold 3.5%. Sequencing was done on a sample of PBMCs or a T cell subset sorted from them (not recorded which). The receptors derive from a man between 18 and 35 years old who had mild COVID-19 (a few samples of this study predate the infection). Cell type and time point are not known. The CDR3 runs from the conserved cysteine through the conserved F or W. For some rows the clone size is stated as once, few or many, or as a class when expanded; others skip it.

TRBV3-1,few,TRBJ2-1,CASSQALAGYNEQFF
TRBV5-1,-,TRBJ2-3,CASSYGLFPPDTQYF
TRBV7-8,-,TRBJ2-1,CASSWKGTSGGAVQFF
TRBV6-2/TRBV6-3,-,TRBJ2-7,CASSPPGTANYEQYF
TRBV11-1,-,TRBJ2-5,CASSPGLAGEAQYF
TRBV20-1,few,TRBJ2-3,CSARTLPRTSGGYTDTQYF
TRBV4-3,-,TRBJ1-5,CASIGWGASQPQHF
TRBV6-4,-,TRBJ2-5,CASWEWETQYF
TRBV20-1,few,TRBJ1-2,CSAGRGSALDGYTF
TRBV7-3,-,TRBJ1-1,CASSLTHPGTEAFF
TRBV5-1,-,TRBJ2-2,CASSPGQFTGELFF
TRBV5-1,few,TRBJ2-5,CASSLSAGPETQYF
TRBV2,few,TRBJ2-7,CASSAPREQYF
TRBV4-3,-,TRBJ1-3,CASSPRFGQGVNTIYF
TRBV5-1,few,TRBJ1-4,CASRQGPNEKLFF
TRBV6-5,-,TRBJ2-1,CASSYERTALRGQFF
TRBV27,few,TRBJ1-3,CASSLRGPGSGNTIYF
TRBV4-2,-,TRBJ2-2,CASSQGTASNTGELFF
TRBV6-5,few,TRBJ2-5,CASSYSIVGETQYF
TRBV7-3,few,TRBJ2-5,CASSLQGGGETQYF
TRBV15,few,TRBJ1-1,CATSTDRGLWGNTEAFF
TRBV5-6,many,TRBJ2-3,CASRQGDTQYF
TRBV4-1,many,TRBJ1-1,CASSLLWNTEAFF
TRBV20-1,-,TRBJ2-5,CSARFTRGQETQYF
TRBV20-1,-,TRBJ1-3,CSAGTTSGPGGNTIYF
TRBV20-1,-,TRBJ1-2,CSATRGGLNYGYTF
TRBV6-5,-,TRBJ1-6,CASSYSGTWVGSPLHF
TRBV27,-,TRBJ2-3,CASSSQGSDTQYF
TRBV5-1,-,TRBJ1-2,CASSVSAVRYGYTF
TRBV7-9,many,TRBJ2-7,CASSLGGGEQYF
TRBV12-3/TRBV12-4,-,TRBJ1-3,CASSFGPAGNTIYF
TRBV29-1,-,TRBJ2-2,CSVGLVSAGELFF
TRBV5-1,few,TRBJ1-1,CASSFSSPGDTEAFF
TRBV20-1,-,TRBJ1-5,CSARIGQGNQPQHF
TRBV20-1,-,TRBJ2-3,CSARDTTTDTQYF
TRBV20-1,once,TRBJ1-2,CSAASGQFGGYTF
TRBV7-2,-,TRBJ2-5,CASSLVTGTETQYF
TRBV7-3,-,TRBJ2-7,CADGGHITHEQDF
TRBV20-1,-,TRBJ2-1,CSARKSLVNAEQFF
TRBV20-1,-,TRBJ1-4,CSAQSRNNEKLFF
TRBV7-9,-,TRBJ2-7,CASSSPGTSGGGEQYF
TRBV5-6,-,TRBJ2-1,CASSRASGGNRAYNEQFF
TRBV5-1,-,TRBJ2-3,CASSLVSNQDTQYF
TRBV7-8,-,TRBJ2-5,CATRGGETQYF
TRBV5-4,-,TRBJ2-5,CASSLDFIATQYF
TRBV6-4,-,TRBJ2-1,CASSDSLGGSYNEQFF